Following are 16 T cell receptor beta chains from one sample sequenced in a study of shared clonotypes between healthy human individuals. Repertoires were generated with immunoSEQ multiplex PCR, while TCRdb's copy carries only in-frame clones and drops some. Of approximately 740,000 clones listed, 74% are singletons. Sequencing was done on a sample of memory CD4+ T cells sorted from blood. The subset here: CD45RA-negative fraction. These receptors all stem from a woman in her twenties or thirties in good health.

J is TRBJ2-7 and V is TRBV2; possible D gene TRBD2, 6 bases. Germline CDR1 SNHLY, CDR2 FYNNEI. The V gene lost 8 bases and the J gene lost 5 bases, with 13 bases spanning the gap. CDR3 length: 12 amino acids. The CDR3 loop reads CASRQGGHEQYF. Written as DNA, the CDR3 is TGTGCCAGCCGGCAGGGAGGACACGAGCAGTACTTC.

The CDR3 nucleotides read TGCAGCGTGGAGGGGACAGCGTACGAGCAGTACTTC. Its protein is CSVEGTAYEQYF. V is TRBV29-1 and J is TRBJ2-7, with TRBD1 as a possible D gene (7 bases). V was clipped by 6 bases and J by 4 bases, with 13 bases between them. The CDR3 sequence is 12 residues long. Germline CDR1 and CDR2: SQVTM and ANQGSEA.

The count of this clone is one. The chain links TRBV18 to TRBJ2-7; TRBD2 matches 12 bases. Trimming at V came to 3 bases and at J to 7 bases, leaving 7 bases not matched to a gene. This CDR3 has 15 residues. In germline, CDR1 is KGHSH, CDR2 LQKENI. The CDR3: CASSPTSGRTGEQYF. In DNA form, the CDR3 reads TGTGCCAGCTCACCTACTAGCGGGAGGACGGGGGAGCAGTACTTC. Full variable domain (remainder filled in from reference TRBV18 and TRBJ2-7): NAGVMQNPRHLVRRRGQEARLRCSPMKGHSHVYWYRQLPEEGLKFMVYLQKENIIDESGMPKERFSAEFPKEGPSILRIQQVVRGDSAAYFCASSPTSGRTGEQYFGPGTRLTVT.

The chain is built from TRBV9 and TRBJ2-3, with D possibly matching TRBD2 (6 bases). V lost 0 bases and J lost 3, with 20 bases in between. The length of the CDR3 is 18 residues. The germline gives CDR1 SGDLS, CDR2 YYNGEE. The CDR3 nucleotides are TGTGCCAGCAGCGTAGGGGTAGCGGCGGCTTTGACTACAGATACGCAGTATTTT. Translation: CASSVGVAAALTTDTQYF.

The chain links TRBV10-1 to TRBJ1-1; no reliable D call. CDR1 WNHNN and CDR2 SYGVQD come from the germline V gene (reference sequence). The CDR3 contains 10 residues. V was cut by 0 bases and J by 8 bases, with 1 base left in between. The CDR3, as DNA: TGCGCCAGCAGTGAGTCGGAAGCTTTCTTT. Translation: CASSESEAFF.

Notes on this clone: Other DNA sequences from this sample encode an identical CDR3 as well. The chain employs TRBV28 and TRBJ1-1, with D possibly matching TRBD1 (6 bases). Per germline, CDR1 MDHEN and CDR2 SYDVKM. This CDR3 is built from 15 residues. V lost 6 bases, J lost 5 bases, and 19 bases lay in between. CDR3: CASRTGSVENTEAFF. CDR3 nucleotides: TGTGCCAGCAGAACAGGGTCGGTGGAGAATACTGAAGCTTTCTTT.

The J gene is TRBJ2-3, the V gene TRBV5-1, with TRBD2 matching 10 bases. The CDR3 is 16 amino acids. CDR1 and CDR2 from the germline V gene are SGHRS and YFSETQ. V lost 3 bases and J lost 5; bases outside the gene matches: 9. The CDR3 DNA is TGCGCCAGCAGCTCACTCTCTAGCGGGAGCGGAGATACGCAGTATTTT. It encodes CASSSLSSGSGDTQYF.

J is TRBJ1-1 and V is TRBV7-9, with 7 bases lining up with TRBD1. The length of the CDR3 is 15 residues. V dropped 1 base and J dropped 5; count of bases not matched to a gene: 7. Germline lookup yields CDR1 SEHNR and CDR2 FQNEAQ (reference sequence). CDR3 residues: CASSLEGAVRTEAFF. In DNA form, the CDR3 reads TGTGCCAGCAGCTTAGAGGGGGCAGTACGGACTGAAGCTTTCTTT.

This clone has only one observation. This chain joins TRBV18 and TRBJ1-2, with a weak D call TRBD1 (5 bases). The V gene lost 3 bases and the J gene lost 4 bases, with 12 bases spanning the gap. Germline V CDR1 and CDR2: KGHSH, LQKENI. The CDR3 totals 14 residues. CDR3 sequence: CASSPGEGTYGYTF. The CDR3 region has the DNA TGTGCCAGCTCACCCGGGGAGGGGACCTATGGCTACACCTTC.

The CDR3, as DNA: TGTGCCAGCAGTGGGGAAGCCGAGCAGTACTTC. Translating it yields CASSGEAEQYF. This chain connects TRBV2 to TRBJ2-7; D remains ambiguous. Per germline, CDR1 SNHLY and CDR2 FYNNEI. This CDR3 comprises 11 residues. Trimming stripped 4 bases from V and 6 bases from J, with 7 bases between.

The CDR3, as DNA: TGTGCCAGCAGCGAGGGGACTAGCTCAGACCGTTACGAGCAGTACTTC. It specifies CASSEGTSSDRYEQYF. This sequence joins TRBV9 and TRBJ2-7; 9 bases are shared with TRBD2. With V trimmed by 3 bases and J by 4 bases, 11 bases remained unmatched. This CDR3 is 16 amino acids long. Looked up from germline, CDR1 is SGDLS and CDR2 is YYNGEE.

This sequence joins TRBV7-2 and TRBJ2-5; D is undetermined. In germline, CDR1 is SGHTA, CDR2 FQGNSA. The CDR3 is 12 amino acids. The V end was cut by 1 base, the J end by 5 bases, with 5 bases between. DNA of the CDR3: TGTGCCAGCAGCTTAGAAAGGGAGACCCAGTACTTC. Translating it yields CASSLERETQYF.

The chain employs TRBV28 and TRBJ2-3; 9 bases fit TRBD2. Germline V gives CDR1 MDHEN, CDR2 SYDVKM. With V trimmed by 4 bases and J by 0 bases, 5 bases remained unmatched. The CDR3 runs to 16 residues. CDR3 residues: CASSSGLASSTDTQYF. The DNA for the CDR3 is TGTGCCAGCAGTTCCGGACTAGCGTCGAGCACAGATACGCAGTATTTT.

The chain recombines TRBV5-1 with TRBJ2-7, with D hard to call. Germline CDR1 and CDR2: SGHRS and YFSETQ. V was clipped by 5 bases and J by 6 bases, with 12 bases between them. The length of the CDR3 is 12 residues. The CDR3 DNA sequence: TGCGCCAGCAGTCAACCAGCCCTCGAGCAGTACTTC. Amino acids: CASSQPALEQYF.

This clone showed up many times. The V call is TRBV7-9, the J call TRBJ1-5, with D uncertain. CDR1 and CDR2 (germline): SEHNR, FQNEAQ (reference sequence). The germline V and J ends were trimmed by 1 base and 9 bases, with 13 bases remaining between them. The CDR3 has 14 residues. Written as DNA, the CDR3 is TGTGCCAGCAGCTTAGAGAGGGATCGAGCGCCCCAGCATTTT. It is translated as CASSLERDRAPQHF.

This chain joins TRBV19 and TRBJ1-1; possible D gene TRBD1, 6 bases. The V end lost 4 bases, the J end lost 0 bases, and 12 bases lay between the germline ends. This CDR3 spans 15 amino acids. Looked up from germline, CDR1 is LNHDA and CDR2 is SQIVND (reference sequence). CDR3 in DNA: TGTGCCAGTAGTACCAGGGACACGTTGAACACTGAAGCTTTCTTT. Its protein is CASSTRDTLNTEAFF.